This T cell receptor beta chain is from a study of T cell changes during pregnancy in multiple sclerosis. Only in-frame clones appear in the TCRdb table, and some are missing; sequencing was by immunoSEQ multiplex PCR. This sample has about 75,000 clones, with 90% to 95% found just once. Germline V lookup: CDR1 LNHDA, CDR2 SQIVND (reference sequence). Trimming removed 9 bases from V and 0 bases from J; junction bases left unmatched: 11. The CDR3 runs to 17 residues. This receptor was identified in a female donor with multiple sclerosis, enrolled in a pregnancy study. The chain is built from TRBV19 and TRBJ1-5; 10 bases line up with TRBD1. Sequences were derived from CD4+ T cells from peripheral blood mononuclear cells, sampled after pregnancy. In DNA, the CDR3 is TGTGCCAGCAACCGGGACAGGGGCGTTTATAGCAATCAGCCCCAGCATTTT. It translates to CASNRDRGVYSNQPQHF.